This T cell receptor (beta chain) was identified in a study of response to subunit inactivated influenza vaccine. The study's findings and limits: The authors proposed limited new T cell recruitment per seasonal influenza vaccination.

TCRdb itself ran the RT-PCR reads through MiXCR, one entry per CDR3 protein. The table shows under 750,000 distinct CDR3 sequences, with approximately 12% occurring only once. CDR1 and CDR2 (germline): MNHEY, SVGEGT. There are 14 residues in the CDR3. Losses at the gene ends were 8 bases for V and 4 bases for J; bases not matched to a gene: 11. Only a few counts were recorded for this clonotype. What it recognizes is unknown. This clonotype originated in a man in his forties or fifties who received an inactivated influenza vaccine. J is TRBJ2-7 and V is TRBV6-2 or TRBV6-3; 7 bases align to TRBD2. The sequencing here drew on PBMCs from blood, taken on the day of vaccination. CDR3 sequence reads: CASGIPGGTYEQYF. CDR3 in DNA: TGTGCCAGCGGAATCCCGGGAGGTACATACGAGCAGTACTTC.